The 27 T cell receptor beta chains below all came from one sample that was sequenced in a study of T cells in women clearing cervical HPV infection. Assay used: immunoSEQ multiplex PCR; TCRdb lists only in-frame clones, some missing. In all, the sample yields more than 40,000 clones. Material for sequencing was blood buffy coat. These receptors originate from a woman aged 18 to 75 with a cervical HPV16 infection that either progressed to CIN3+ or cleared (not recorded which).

CDR3 DNA (partial): TGTGCCAGTAGGGTGCAGGGGCAAGTGGTCAATCAGCCC. It is translated as CASRVQGQVVNQP. The whole CDR3 is CASRVQGQVVNQPQHF. The V call is TRBV19, the J call TRBJ1-5; D is possibly TRBD1 (6 bases). The missing CDR3 end, 3 residues past where the read stops, is filled in from the germline J gene. This CDR3 is built from 16 residues. Germline V CDR1 and CDR2: LNHDA, SQIVND (reference sequence). V was pared by 6 bases and J by 3 bases, with 18 bases between.

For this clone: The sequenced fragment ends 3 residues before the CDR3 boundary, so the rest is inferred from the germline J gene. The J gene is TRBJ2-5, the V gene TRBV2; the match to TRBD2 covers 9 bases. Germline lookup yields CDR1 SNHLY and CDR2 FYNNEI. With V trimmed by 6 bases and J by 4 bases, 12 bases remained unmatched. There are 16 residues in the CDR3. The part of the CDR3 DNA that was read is TGTGCCAGCAGGGAACTAGCGGGTAGGGGGGGAGAGACC. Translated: CASRELAGRGGET. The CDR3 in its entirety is CASRELAGRGGETQYF. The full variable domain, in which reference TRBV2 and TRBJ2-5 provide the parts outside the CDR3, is EPEVTQTPSHQVTQMGQEVILRCVPISNHLYFYWYRQILGQKVEFLVSFYNNEISEKSEIFDDQFSVERPDGSNFTLKIRSTKLEDSAMYFCASRELAGRGGETQYFGPGTRLLVL.

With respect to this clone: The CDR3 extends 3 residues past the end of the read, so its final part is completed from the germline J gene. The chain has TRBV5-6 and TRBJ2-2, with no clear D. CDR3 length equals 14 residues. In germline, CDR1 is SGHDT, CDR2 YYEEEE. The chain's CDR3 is CASSPRPQSEKLFF. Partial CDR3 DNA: TGTGCCAGCAGCCCGCGGCCCCAAAGCGAAAAG.

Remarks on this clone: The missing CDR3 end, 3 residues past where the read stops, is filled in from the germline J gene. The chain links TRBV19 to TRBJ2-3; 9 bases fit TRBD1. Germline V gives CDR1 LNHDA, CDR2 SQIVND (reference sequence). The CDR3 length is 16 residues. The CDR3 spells CASSIRRGQGSQPQYF. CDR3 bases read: TGTGCCAGTAGTATAAGGAGGGGACAGGGTAGTCAGCCG.

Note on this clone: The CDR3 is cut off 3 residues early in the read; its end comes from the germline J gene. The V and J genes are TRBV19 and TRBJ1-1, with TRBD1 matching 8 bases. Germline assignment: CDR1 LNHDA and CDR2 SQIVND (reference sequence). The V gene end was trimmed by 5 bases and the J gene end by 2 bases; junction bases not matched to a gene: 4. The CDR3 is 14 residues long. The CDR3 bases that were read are TGTGCCAGTAGTGACAGGGGTTCCAACACTGAA. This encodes CASSDRGSNTE. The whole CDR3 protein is CASSDRGSNTEAFF.

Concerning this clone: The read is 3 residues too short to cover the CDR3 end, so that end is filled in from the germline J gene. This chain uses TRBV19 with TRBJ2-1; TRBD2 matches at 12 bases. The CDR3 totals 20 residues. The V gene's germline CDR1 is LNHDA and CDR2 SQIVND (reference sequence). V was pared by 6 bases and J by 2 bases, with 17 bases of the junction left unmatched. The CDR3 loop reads CASSLSLAGGPLATYNEQFF. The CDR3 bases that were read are TGTGCCAGTAGCCTGTCTCTAGCGGGGGGGCCATTGGCTACCTACAATGAG.

CDR3 residues: CSVEGDRVLGEQYF. Incomplete CDR3 DNA: TGCAGCGTTGAGGGGGACAGGGTGCTGGGCGAG. V and J are TRBV29-1 and TRBJ2-7; 9 bases are shared with TRBD1. The sequence runs out 3 residues before the end of the CDR3; the remainder is reconstructed from the germline J gene. This CDR3 has 14 amino acids. After removal of 3 bases from V and 6 bases from J, the junction contained 9 bases not matched to a gene. The germline gives CDR1 SQVTM, CDR2 ANQGSEA.

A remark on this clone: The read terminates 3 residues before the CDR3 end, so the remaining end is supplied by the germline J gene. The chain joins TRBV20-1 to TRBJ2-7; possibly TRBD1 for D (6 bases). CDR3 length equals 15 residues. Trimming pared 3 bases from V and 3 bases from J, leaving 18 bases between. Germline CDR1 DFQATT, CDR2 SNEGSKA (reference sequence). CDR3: CSARGLGTRNYEQYF. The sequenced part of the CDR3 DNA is TGCAGTGCTAGGGGTCTTGGGACACGGAACTACGAG.

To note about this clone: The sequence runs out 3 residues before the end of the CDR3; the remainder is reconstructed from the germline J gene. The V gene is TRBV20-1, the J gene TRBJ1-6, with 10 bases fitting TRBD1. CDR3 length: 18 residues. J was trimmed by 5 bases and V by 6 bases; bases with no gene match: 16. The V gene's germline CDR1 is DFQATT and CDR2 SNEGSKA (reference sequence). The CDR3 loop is CSATTGGEIPGNNSPLHF. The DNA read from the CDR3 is TGCAGTGCAACGACAGGGGGCGAGATACCTGGCAATAATTCACCC.

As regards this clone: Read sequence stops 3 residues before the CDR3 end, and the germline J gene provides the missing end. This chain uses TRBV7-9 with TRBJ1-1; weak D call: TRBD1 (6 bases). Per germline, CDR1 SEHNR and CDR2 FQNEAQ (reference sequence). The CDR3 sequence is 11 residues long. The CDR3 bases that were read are TGTGCCAGCAGCTTAACAGGGAGA. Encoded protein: CASSLTGR. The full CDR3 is CASSLTGRAFF.

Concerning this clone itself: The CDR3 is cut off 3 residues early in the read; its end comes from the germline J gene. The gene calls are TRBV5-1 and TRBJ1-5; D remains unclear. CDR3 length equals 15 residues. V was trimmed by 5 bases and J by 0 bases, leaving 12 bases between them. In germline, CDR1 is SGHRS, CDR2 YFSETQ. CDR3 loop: CASSLGSSSNQPQHF. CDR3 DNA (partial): TGCGCCAGCAGTCTAGGATCGAGTAGCAATCAGCCC.

The chain's CDR3 is CASSPTGAGELFF. CDR3 DNA, as far as it was read: TGCGCCAGCAGCCCTACAGGGGCCGGGGAG. This chain links TRBV5-1 with TRBJ2-2; 7 nucleotides line up with TRBD1. The read is 3 residues too short to cover the CDR3 end, so that end is filled in from the germline J gene. The ends lost 4 bases at V and 6 bases at J; junction bases unmatched: 3. CDR1 is SGHRS and CDR2 is YFSETQ in the germline V gene. The CDR3 consists of 13 residues.

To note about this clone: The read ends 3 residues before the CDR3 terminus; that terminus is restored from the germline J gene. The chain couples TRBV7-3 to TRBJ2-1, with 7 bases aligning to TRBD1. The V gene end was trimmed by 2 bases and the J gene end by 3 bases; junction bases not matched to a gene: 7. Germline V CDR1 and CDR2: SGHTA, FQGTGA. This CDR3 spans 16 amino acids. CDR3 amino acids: CASSLGGQTYYNEQFF. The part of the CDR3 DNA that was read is TGTGCCAGCAGCTTAGGGGGACAGACCTACTACAATGAG.

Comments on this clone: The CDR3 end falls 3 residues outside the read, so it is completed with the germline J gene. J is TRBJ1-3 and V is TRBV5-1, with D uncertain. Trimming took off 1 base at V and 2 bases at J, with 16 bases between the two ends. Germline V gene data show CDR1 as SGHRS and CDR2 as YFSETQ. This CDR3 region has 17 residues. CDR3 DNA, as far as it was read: TGCGCCAGCAGCTTGTCCCTGACACGGGGAGCTGGAAACACC. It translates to CASSLSLTRGAGNT. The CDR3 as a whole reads CASSLSLTRGAGNTIYF.

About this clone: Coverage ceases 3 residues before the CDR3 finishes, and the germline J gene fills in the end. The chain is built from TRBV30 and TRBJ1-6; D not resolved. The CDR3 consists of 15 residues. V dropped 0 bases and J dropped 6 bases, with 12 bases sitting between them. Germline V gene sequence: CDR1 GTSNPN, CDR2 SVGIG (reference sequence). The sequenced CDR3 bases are TGTGCCTGGAGTGTACCTGCCTTCGGTAATTCACCC. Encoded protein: CAWSVPAFGNSP. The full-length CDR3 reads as CAWSVPAFGNSPLHF.

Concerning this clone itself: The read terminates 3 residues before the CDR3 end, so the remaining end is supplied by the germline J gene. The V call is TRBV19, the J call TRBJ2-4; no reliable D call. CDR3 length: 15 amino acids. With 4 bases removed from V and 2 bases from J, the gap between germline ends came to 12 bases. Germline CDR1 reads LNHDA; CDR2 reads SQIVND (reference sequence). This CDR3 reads CASSTLASTKNIQYF. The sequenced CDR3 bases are TGTGCCAGTAGTACCCTTGCTAGTACCAAAAACATT.

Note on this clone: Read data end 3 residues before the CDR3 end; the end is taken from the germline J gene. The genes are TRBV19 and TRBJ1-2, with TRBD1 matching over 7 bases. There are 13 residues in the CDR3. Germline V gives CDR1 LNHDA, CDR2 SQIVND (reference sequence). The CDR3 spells CASKDRDSYDYTF. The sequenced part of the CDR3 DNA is TGTGCCAGCAAAGACAGGGACTCCTACGAC.

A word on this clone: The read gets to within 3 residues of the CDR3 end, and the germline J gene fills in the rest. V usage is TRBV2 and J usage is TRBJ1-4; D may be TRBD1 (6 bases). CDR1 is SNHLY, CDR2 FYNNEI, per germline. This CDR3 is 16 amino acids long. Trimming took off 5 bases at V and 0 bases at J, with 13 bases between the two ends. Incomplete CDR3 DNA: TGTGCCAGCAGTTTTCCAGGGGAGGCAACTAATGAAAAA. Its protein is CASSFPGEATNEK. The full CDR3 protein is CASSFPGEATNEKLFF.

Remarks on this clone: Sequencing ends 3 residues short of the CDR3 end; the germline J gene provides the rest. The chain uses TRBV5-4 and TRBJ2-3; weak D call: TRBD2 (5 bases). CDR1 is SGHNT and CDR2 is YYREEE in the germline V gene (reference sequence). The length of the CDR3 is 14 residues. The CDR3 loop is CASSLRTSQETQYF. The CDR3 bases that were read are TGTGCCAGCAGCTTACGGACTTCCCAAGAGACG.

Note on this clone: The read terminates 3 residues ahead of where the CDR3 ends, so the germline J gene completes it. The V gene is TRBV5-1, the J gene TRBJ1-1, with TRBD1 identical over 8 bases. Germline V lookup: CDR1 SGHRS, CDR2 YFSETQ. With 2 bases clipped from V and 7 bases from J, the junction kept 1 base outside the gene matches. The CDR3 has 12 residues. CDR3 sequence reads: CASSFTGGEAFF. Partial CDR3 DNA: TGCGCCAGCAGCTTCACAGGGGGTGAA.

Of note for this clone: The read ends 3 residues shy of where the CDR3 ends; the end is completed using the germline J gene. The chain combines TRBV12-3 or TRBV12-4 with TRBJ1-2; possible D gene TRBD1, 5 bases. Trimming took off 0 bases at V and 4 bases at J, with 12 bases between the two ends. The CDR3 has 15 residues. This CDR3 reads CASSLAQDILYGYTF. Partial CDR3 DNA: TGTGCCAGCAGTTTAGCGCAGGACATCCTCTATGGC.

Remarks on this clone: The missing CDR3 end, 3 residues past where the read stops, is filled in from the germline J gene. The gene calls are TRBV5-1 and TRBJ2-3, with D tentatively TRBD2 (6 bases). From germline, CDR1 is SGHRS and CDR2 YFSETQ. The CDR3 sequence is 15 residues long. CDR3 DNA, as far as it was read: TGCGCCAGCAGCTTGTGGCGGGGAGTTGGGGAGACG. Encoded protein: CASSLWRGVGET. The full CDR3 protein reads CASSLWRGVGETQYF. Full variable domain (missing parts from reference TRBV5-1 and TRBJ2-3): KAGVTQTPRYLIKTRGQQVTLSCSPISGHRSVSWYQQTPGQGLQFLFEYFSETQRNKGNFPGRFSGRQFSNSRSEMNVSTLELGDSALYLCASSLWRGVGETQYFGPGTRLTVL.

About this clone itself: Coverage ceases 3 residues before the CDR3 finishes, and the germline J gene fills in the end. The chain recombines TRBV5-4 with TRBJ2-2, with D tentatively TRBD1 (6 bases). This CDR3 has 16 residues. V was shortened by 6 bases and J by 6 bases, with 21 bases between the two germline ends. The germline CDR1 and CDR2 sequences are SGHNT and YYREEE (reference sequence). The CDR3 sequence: CASTLLGAEMAGELFF. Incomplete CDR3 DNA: TGTGCCAGCACCTTACTGGGGGCGGAAATGGCCGGGGAG.

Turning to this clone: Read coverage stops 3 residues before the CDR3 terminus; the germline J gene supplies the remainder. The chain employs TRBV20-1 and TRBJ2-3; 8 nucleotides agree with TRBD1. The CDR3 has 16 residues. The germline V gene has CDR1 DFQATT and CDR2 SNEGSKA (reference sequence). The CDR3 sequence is CSATRGRWELQETQYF. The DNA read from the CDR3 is TGCAGTGCTACCAGGGGGCGGTGGGAACTCCAAGAGACG.

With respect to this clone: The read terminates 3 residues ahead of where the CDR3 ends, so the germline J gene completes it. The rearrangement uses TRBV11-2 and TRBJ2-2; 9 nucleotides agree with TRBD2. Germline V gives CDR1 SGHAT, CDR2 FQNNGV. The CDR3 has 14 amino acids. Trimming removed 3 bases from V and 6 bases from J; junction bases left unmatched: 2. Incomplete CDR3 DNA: TGTGCCAGCAGCTTCCTAGCGGGGTCCGGGGAG. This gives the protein CASSFLAGSGE. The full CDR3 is CASSFLAGSGELFF.

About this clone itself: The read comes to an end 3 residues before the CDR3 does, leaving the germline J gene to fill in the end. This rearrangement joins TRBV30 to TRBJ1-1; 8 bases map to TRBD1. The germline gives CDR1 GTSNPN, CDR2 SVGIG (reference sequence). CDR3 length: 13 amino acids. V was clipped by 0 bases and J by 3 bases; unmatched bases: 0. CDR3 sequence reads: CAWSVQGDTEAFF. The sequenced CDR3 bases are TGTGCCTGGAGTGTACAGGGGGACACTGAA.

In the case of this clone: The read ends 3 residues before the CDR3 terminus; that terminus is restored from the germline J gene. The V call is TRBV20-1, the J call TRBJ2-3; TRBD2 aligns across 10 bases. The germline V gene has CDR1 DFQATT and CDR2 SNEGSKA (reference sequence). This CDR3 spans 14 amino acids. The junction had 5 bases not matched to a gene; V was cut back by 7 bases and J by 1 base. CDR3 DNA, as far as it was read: TGCAGTGGGGCGAGCGGGGGGGGCACAGATACG. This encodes CSGASGGGTDT. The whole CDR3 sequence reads CSGASGGGTDTQYF.